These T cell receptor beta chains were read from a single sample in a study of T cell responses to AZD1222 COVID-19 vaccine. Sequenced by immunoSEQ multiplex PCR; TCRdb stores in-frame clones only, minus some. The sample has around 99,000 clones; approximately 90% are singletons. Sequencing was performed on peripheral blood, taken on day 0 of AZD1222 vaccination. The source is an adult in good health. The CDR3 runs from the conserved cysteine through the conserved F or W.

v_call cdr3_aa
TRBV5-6 CASSLVEGVYEQYF
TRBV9 CASSVAARGARTEAFF
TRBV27 CATSSGYGEQYF
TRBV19 CASSPEERGQQETQYF
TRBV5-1 CASSPSQGRYEQYF
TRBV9 CASSVVGGAHYGYTF
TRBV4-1 CASSQEADRGWYKLFF
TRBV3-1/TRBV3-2 CASSQARGPQETQYF
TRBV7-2 CASSFTSGGTQETQYF
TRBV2 CASRTRGGTNSPLHF
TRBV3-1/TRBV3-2 CASSRRGPNYNEQFF
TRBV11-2 CASSLIIGYGVDSPLHF
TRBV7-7 CASSQAYTDTQYF
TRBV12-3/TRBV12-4 CASSHYSYEQYF
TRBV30 CAWQTRAEQFF
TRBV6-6 CASSYSAGRFGQPQHF
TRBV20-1 CSVRFNEKLFF
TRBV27 CASRLRSYEQYF
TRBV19 CASTKGQGYGYTF
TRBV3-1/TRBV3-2 CASSPGLAGAETQYF
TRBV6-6 CASTEDSRNQPQHF
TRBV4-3 CASSQDIGTPNEKLFF
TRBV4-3 CASSQDLAGGLEQFF
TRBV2 CASIFSTAEAFF
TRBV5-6 CASSLAGRVYEQYF